Included here is one T cell receptor (beta chain) sequence, with context. The sample belongs to a study of blood T cell repertoires in COVID-19. Overall study context: Researchers got acute and convalescent COVID-19 samples from the United States, Italy and Spain.

CDR1 and CDR2 from the germline V gene are ENHRY and SYGVKD. The J segment lost 5 bases and the V segment lost 7 bases, leaving 8 bases of the junction unmatched. This CDR3 is built from 13 residues. TCRdb keeps only in-frame clones here, not all; method: immunoSEQ multiplex PCR. The table includes more than 300,000 clones, around 87% detected once. The material sequenced was peripheral blood. The receptor comes from a woman in her thirties with COVID-19, enrolled during active disease. The chain uses TRBV10-3 and TRBJ2-7, with TRBD1 identical over 7 bases. CDR3 nucleotides: TGTGCCATCATCTCCGACAGGGCCCACGAGCAGTACTTC. This translates into CAIISDRAHEQYF.